Sequencing of this TCR beta chain was carried out in a study of T-cell memory formation after mild COVID-19. TCRdb called the 5' RACE reads again in MiXCR, with one record for every CDR3 protein. The sample holds approximately 12,000 distinct CDR3 sequences; around 13% are singletons and the top ten take roughly 56%. The CDR3 length is 14 residues. Trimming at V came to 1 base and at J to 10 bases, leaving 6 bases not matched to a gene. Germline V gene data show CDR1 as LGHDT and CDR2 as YNNKEL (reference sequence). This clonotype was recorded once. Sequenced material: PBMCs or a T cell subset sorted from them (not recorded which). The J gene is TRBJ2-1, the V gene TRBV3-1; 8 positions agree with TRBD2. This receptor was taken from a man aged 18 to 30 who had mild COVID-19 (a few samples of this study predate the infection). Cell type and time point are not known. CDR3 sequence: CASSQAWASGEQFF. In nucleotides, the CDR3 is TGTGCCAGCAGCCAAGCTTGGGCTAGCGGGGAGCAGTTCTTC.